The entry below gives a single T cell receptor (beta chain) sequence along with its context. The data were taken from a study of OX40 agonist ivuxolimab in advanced cancers. Overall study: Intravenous ivuxolimab at 0.01 to 10 mg/kg was given to patients every 2 weeks.

Per germline, CDR1 SGHNT and CDR2 YENEEA. CDR3 size: 13 residues. Losses at the gene ends were 5 bases for V and 6 bases for J; bases not matched to a gene: 3. Sequenced by immunoSEQ multiplex PCR; TCRdb stores in-frame clones only, minus some. The table lists 45,000 to 60,000 clones, around 80% of them singletons. The specimen was CD4+ or CD8+ T cells sorted from blood, collected in a trial of the OX40 agonist ivuxolimab. The TCR was taken from an adult with an advanced solid tumor such as melanoma, head and neck, liver or kidney cancer. V and J are TRBV11-3 and TRBJ2-2; 7 positions match TRBD2. The CDR3 bases are TGTGCCAGCAGCGCAACTAGCGCCGGGGAGCTGTTTTTT. The encoded protein is CASSATSAGELFF.